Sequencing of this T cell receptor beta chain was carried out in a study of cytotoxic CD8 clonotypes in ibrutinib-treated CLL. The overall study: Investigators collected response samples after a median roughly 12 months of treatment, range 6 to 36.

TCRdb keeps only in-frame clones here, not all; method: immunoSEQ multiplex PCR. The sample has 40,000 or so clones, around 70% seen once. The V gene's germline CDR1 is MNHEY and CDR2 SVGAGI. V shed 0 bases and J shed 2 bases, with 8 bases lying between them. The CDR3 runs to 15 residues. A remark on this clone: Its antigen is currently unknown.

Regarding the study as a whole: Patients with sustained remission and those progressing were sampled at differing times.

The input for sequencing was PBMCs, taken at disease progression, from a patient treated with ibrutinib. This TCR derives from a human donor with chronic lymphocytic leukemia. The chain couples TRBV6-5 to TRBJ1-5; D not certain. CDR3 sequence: CASSYSWEGNQPQHF. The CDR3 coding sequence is TGTGCCAGCAGTTACTCCTGGGAGGGCAATCAGCCCCAGCATTTT.